This T cell receptor (beta chain) was captured by sequencing in a study of tumor-infiltrating lymphocytes in primary liver carcinoma. Study background: Each sample had roughly 3.65 to 7.5 million productive TCRbeta reads regardless of tissue type.

Starting from 450 to 500 ng of total RNA, TCR beta cDNA was produced with a primer in the constant region. Sequencing libraries for TCR beta derived from three nested multiplex PCR rounds that used slightly modified ARM-PCR. The first two PCR rounds used TRBV1-TRBV30 primers with a Cbeta primer, roughly 10 cycles each. TCRdb re-derived calls from the multiplex PCR reads in MiXCR, one entry per CDR3 protein. The repertoire holds about 320,000 distinct CDR3 sequences, with less than 75% as singletons. This clonotype was counted only a few times. The CDR3 is 14 residues long. CDR1 and CDR2 from the germline V gene are SGHVS and FQNEAQ. V was trimmed by 6 bases and J by 1 base, leaving 12 bases between them. Extraction also yielded germline DNA, while blood RNA was obtained from unsorted whole blood.

The sequenced material came from peripheral blood. The origin of this receptor is a man in his forties with primary liver carcinoma and hepatitis B virus infection. The chain is built from TRBV7-8 and TRBJ1-1; no reliable D call. Here the CDR3 reads CASSFRQGNTEAFF. CDR3 bases: TGTGCCAGCAGTTTCCGCCAAGGGAACACTGAAGCTTTCTTT.